This TCR beta chain is from a study of PD-1 blockade in classical Hodgkin lymphoma. Described time point: newly diagnosed, previously untreated cHL patient sample. The study purified CD4+ T cells from thawed PBMCs using magnetic negative selection. Comparators were PBMCs taken from newly diagnosed, untreated classical Hodgkin lymphoma. On this clone itself: As yet, its antigen is unknown.

The CDR3 runs 13 residues. Deletions cut 9 bases from V and 0 bases from J, with 10 bases between. The germline V gene has CDR1 MDHEN and CDR2 SYDVKM. Whole-study results and caveats: The study reported lower baseline TCR diversity in newly diagnosed patients than in healthy donors. Repertoires differed for reasons still undefined, possibly disease activity or prior therapy.

The repertoire was sequenced with immunoSEQ multiplex PCR; TCRdb's copy has only in-frame clones and lacks some. The table records nearly 25,000 clones, roughly nine tenths of them present only once. The rearrangement joins TRBV28 to TRBJ2-3; possible D gene TRBD1, 5 bases. The TCR sequence derives from a human donor with classical Hodgkin lymphoma. Sequenced material: CD4+ T cells from blood. The CDR3 coding sequence is TGTGCCAGTCGGACACCTAGCACAGATACGCAGTATTTT. Its protein product is CASRTPSTDTQYF.